The entry below gives a single TCR beta chain sequence along with its context. What it binds is not known. Assay: immunoSEQ multiplex PCR; the TCRdb copy retains only in-frame clones and omits some. The profile covers under 55,000 clones, with more than 70% appearing a single time and 1.4% taken by the ten largest. The CDR3 consists of 15 residues. The V and J ends lost 7 bases and 7 bases respectively, with 20 bases between them. Germline lookup yields CDR1 WSHSY and CDR2 SAAADI. Single viable CD3+CD4+CD8-CD45RO+ cells were sorted as the memory CD4+ T cells. This record belongs to a study of memory CD4+ T cells and cytomegalovirus serostatus. Study observations and caveats: Suggested: most of the CMV-linked TCR signature lies in CD4+ memory cells.

Sample: memory CD4+ T cells from blood. This clonotype was obtained from an adult in good health and CMV-seropositive. J is TRBJ2-1 and V is TRBV10-2; D may match TRBD1 or TRBD2 (6 bases each). This CDR3 is CASIPGGGIGNEQFF. The CDR3 DNA sequence: TGCGCCAGCATTCCCGGGGGCGGGATAGGTAATGAGCAGTTCTTC.